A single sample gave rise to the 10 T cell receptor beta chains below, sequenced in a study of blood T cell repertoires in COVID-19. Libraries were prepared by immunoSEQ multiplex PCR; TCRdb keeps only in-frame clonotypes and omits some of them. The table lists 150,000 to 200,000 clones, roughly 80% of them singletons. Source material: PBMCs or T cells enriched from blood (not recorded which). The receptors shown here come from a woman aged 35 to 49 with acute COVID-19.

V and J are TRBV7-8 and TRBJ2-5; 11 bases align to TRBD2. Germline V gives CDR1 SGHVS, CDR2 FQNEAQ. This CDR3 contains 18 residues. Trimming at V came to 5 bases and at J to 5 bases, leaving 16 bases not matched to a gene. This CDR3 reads CASSVGLAGSHLEETQYF. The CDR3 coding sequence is TGTGCCAGCAGCGTAGGACTAGCGGGCTCTCACCTAGAGGAGACCCAGTACTTC.

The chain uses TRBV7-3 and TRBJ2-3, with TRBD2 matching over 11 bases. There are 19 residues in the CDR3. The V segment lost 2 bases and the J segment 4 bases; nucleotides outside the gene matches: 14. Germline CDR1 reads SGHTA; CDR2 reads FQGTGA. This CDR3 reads CASSLSGTSGSGVSDTQYF. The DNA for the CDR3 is TGTGCCAGCAGCTTATCCGGCACTAGCGGGAGCGGGGTGTCAGATACGCAGTATTTT.

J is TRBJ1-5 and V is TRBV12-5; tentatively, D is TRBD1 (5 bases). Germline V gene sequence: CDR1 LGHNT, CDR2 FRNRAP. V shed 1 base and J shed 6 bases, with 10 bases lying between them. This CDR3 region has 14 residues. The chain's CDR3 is CASGLAAGGQPQHF. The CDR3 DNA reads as TGTGCTAGTGGTTTGGCTGCGGGGGGTCAGCCCCAGCATTTT.

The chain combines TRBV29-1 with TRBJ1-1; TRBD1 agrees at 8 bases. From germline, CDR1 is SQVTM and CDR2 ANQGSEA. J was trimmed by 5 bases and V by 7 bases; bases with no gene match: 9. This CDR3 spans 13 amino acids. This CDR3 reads CSASRTGQTEAFF. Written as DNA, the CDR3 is TGCAGCGCTAGCCGGACAGGGCAGACTGAAGCTTTCTTT. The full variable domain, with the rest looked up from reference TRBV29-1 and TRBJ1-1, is SAVISQKPSRDICQRGTSLTIQCQVDSQVTMMFWYRQQPGQSLTLIATANQGSEATYESGFVIDKFPISRPNLTFSTLTVSNMSPEDSSIYLCSASRTGQTEAFFGQGTRLTVV.

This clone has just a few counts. The CDR3 reads CASSPDSATGNTIYF. CDR3 DNA: TGTGCCAGCAGCCCCGACAGTGCTACTGGAAACACCATATATTTT. V and J are TRBV7-8 and TRBJ1-3, with a tentative D call TRBD1 (5 bases). There are 15 residues in the CDR3. V was clipped by 5 bases and J by 2 bases, with 13 bases between them. The germline V gene has CDR1 SGHVS and CDR2 FQNEAQ.

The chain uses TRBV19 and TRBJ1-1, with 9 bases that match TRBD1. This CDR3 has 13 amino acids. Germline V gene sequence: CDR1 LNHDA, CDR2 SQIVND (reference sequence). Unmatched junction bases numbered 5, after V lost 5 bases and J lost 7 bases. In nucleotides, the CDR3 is TGTGCCAGTAGTGTCGGACAGGGGTTTGAAGCTTTCTTT. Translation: CASSVGQGFEAFF.

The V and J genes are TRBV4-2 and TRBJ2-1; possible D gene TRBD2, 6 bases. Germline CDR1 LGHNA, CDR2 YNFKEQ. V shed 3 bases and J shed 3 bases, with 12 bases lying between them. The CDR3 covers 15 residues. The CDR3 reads CASSQTGELYNEQFF. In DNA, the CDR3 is TGTGCCAGCAGCCAGACGGGGGAACTCTACAATGAGCAGTTCTTC.

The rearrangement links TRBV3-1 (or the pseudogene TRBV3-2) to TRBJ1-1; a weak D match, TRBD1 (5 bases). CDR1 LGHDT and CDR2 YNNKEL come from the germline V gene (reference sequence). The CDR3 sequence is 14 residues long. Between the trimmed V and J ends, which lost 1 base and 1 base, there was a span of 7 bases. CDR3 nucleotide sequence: TGTGCCAGCAGCCAAGGAACAGGGAACACTGAAGCTTTCTTT. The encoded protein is CASSQGTGNTEAFF.

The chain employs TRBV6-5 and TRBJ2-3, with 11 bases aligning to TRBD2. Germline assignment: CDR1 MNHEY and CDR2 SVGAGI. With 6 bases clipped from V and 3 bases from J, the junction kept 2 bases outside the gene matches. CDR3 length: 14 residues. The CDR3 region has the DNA TGTGCCAGCAGGACTAGCGGGACTACAGATACGCAGTATTTT. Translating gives CASRTSGTTDTQYF.

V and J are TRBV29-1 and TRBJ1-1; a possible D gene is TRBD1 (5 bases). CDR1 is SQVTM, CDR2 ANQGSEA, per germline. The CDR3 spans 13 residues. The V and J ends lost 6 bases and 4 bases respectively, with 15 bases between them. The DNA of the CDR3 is TGCAGCGTAGCAGGGCCACTGGGCACTGAAGCTTTCTTT. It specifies CSVAGPLGTEAFF.